A single sample gave rise to the 11 T cell receptor beta chains below, sequenced in a study of OX40 agonist ivuxolimab in advanced cancers. Sequenced by immunoSEQ multiplex PCR; TCRdb stores in-frame clones only, minus some. The table shows 100,000 to 150,000 clones, with 92% occurring only once. Material: CD4+ or CD8+ T cells sorted from blood, obtained in a trial of the OX40 agonist ivuxolimab. The source of these receptors is an adult with an advanced solid tumor such as melanoma, head and neck, liver or kidney cancer.

The V and J genes are TRBV19 and TRBJ2-7, with D maybe TRBD1 (5 bases). The V and J ends lost 9 bases and 3 bases respectively, with 15 bases between them. The germline gives CDR1 LNHDA, CDR2 SQIVND (reference sequence). The CDR3 is 13 amino acids. The CDR3 loop reads CARRQSRSYEQYF. The CDR3 DNA follows: TGTGCCAGACGACAGTCACGGAGCTACGAGCAGTACTTC.

V is TRBV5-1 and J is TRBJ2-1, with TRBD2 matching over 10 bases. The germline V gene has CDR1 SGHRS and CDR2 YFSETQ. Losses at the gene ends were 4 bases for V and 10 bases for J; bases not matched to a gene: 8. This CDR3 spans 14 amino acids. This CDR3 is CASSLGLAATEQFF. For the CDR3, the DNA is TGCGCCAGCAGCCTCGGACTAGCGGCCACCGAGCAGTTCTTC.

In this sample, this clone turned up once. The rearrangement joins TRBV7-3 to TRBJ2-2; D is possibly TRBD1 or TRBD2 (5 bases each). CDR3 size: 15 residues. Germline CDR1 is SGHTA and CDR2 is FQGTGA. Between the trimmed V and J ends, which lost 4 bases and 5 bases, there was a span of 14 bases. The CDR3 protein is CASSSGAGGTGELFF. The CDR3 DNA is TGTGCCAGCAGCTCTGGGGCAGGAGGAACCGGGGAGCTGTTTTTT.

This clone came up once. The V and J genes are TRBV6-6 and TRBJ1-1; D call uncertain. The V gene's germline CDR1 is MNHNY and CDR2 SVGAGI (reference sequence). CDR3 size: 11 residues. Trimming removed 2 bases at V and 4 bases at J, with 2 bases between. The CDR3 here is CASSYGTEAFF. The CDR3 nucleotides read TGTGCCAGCAGTTACGGCACTGAAGCTTTCTTT.

The chain links TRBV16 to TRBJ1-1; D not certain. CDR3 length: 16 residues. In germline, CDR1 is KGHSY, CDR2 FQNENV. V was cut by 4 bases and J by 1 base, with 16 bases left in between. The CDR3 sequence: CASSLDTVRSNTEAFF. CDR3 bases: TGTGCCAGCAGCCTAGACACGGTCAGGTCGAACACTGAAGCTTTCTTT.

The chain is built from TRBV4-1 and TRBJ2-7; 11 positions agree with TRBD1. Per germline, CDR1 MGHRA and CDR2 YSYEKL. The length of the CDR3 is 15 residues. Trimming removed 3 bases from V and 3 bases from J; junction bases left unmatched: 4. The CDR3 sequence: CASSQDRGPHYEQYF. CDR3 DNA: TGCGCCAGCAGCCAGGACAGGGGGCCCCACTACGAGCAGTACTTC.

This clone was picked up one time. This chain uses TRBV11-2 with TRBJ2-4; maybe TRBD2 (6 bases). CDR1 and CDR2 from the germline V gene are SGHAT and FQNNGV. The CDR3 is 14 residues long. V lost 5 bases and J lost 4, with 12 bases in between. The CDR3 is CASSPWEAKNIQYF. As DNA, the CDR3 is TGTGCCAGCAGCCCTTGGGAGGCTAAAAACATTCAGTACTTC.

The J gene is TRBJ2-3, the V gene TRBV9, with 7 nucleotides matching TRBD1. V gave up 4 bases and J gave up 6 bases; unmatched junction bases: 5. Germline V CDR1 and CDR2: SGDLS, YYNGEE. The CDR3 covers 13 residues. This chain's CDR3 is CASSNPDRDTQYF. In DNA, the CDR3 is TGTGCCAGCAGCAACCCGGACAGGGATACGCAGTATTTT. The entire variable domain, with the rest obtained from reference TRBV9 and TRBJ2-3, is as follows: DSGVTQTPKHLITATGQRVTLRCSPRSGDLSVYWYQQSLDQGLQFLIQYYNGEERAKGNILERFSAQQFPDLHSELNLSSLELGDSALYFCASSNPDRDTQYFGPGTRLTVL.

V gene TRBV10-2 combines with J gene TRBJ2-2; 11 nucleotides agree with TRBD1. Germline V gives CDR1 WSHSY, CDR2 SAAADI. This CDR3 is built from 16 residues. The V gene end was trimmed by 0 bases and the J gene end by 6 bases; junction bases not matched to a gene: 3. CDR3 protein: CASSESGQGAPGELFF. Written as DNA, the CDR3 is TGCGCCAGCAGTGAGTCAGGACAGGGGGCGCCCGGGGAGCTGTTTTTT.

The rearrangement links TRBV7-9 to TRBJ2-1; the D is unclear. V was shortened by 3 bases and J by 7 bases, with 7 bases between the two germline ends. This CDR3 is 12 amino acids long. Looked up from germline, CDR1 is SEHNR and CDR2 is FQNEAQ (reference sequence). CDR3 amino acids: CASSLMGNEQFF. The CDR3 nucleotides read TGTGCCAGCAGCTTGATGGGAAATGAGCAGTTCTTC.

The rearrangement links TRBV5-1 to TRBJ2-3; no clear D gene. CDR1 SGHRS and CDR2 YFSETQ come from the germline V gene. V lost 1 base to trimming and J lost 2 bases, with 17 bases between them. The CDR3 is made up of 17 amino acids. The CDR3 is CASSLFSGTDLTDTQYF. The CDR3 coding sequence is TGCGCCAGCAGCTTGTTTTCGGGCACGGACCTCACAGATACGCAGTATTTT.